This is a list of T cell receptor beta chains from one sample in a study of control samples from healthy donors and cancer patients. The protocol was immunoSEQ multiplex PCR, while the TCRdb copy is restricted to in-frame clones and leaves out a portion. The sample records fewer than 150,000 clones, less than 95% being singletons. Input material: blood. These TCRs come from a man younger than 30 in good health. The CDR3 runs from the conserved cysteine through the conserved F or W. Fields, in order: J gene, V gene, CDR3 length, D gene, clone size, CDR3 DNA, CDR3 protein. The D gene is left open where the match is weak. Clone size is stated in some rows and not others, as once, few, many or a class when expanded.

TRBJ2-3 | TRBV4-1 | 15 | TRBD2 | few | TGCGCCAGCAGCCAAGATAATAGCGGGGCAGATACGCAGTATTTT | CASSQDNSGADTQYF
TRBJ2-7 | TRBV12-3/TRBV12-4 | 13 | . | . | TGTGCCAGCAGTTTAGGGCTAGCCTACGAGCAGTACTTC | CASSLGLAYEQYF
TRBJ2-7 | TRBV5-6 | 15 | TRBD2 | . | TGTGCCAGCAGCTGGGGACTAGCGGGGGGCTACGAGCAGTACTTC | CASSWGLAGGYEQYF
TRBJ2-3 | TRBV7-9 | 19 | TRBD2 | . | TGTGCCAGCAGCTCCACGGGACTAGCGGGGGGCCACCTTTCAGATACGCAGTATTTT | CASSSTGLAGGHLSDTQYF
TRBJ1-2 | TRBV10-2 | 13 | . | . | TGCGCCAGCAGTGCGGTGGCCGGGGGCGGCTACACCTTC | CASSAVAGGGYTF
TRBJ2-7 | TRBV3-1/TRBV3-2 | 13 | TRBD1 | . | TGTGCCAGCAGTCGGACAGGGTACCACGAGCAGTACTTC | CASSRTGYHEQYF
TRBJ1-1 | TRBV7-9 | 15 | TRBD1 | . | TGTGCCAGCAGCATAAGGACAGGAGGGAACACTGAAGCTTTCTTT | CASSIRTGGNTEAFF
TRBJ1-6 | TRBV9 | 14 | TRBD1 | . | TGTGCCAGCAGCGGTGGACAGGGGAATTCACCCCTCCACTTT | CASSGGQGNSPLHF
TRBJ2-3 | TRBV6-1 | 17 | TRBD1 | few | TGTGCCAGCAGTGAATATACCGGGACAGGGGAAACAGATACGCAGTATTTT | CASSEYTGTGETDTQYF
TRBJ1-1 | TRBV10-1 | 13 | . | . | TGCGCCAGCAGCCCCGGAGGCGGAGGTGAAGCTTTCTTT | CASSPGGGGEAFF
TRBJ2-5 | TRBV5-6 | 13 | . | . | TGTGCCAGCAGCTGGACTACCCAAGAGACCCAGTACTTC | CASSWTTQETQYF
TRBJ2-7 | TRBV2 | 17 | . | once | TGTGCCAGCAGTGAAGCTCACGGCCTAGCCGGGCTCTACGAGCAGTACTTC | CASSEAHGLAGLYEQYF
TRBJ1-2 | TRBV2 | 14 | . | . | TGTGCCAGCAGGGCCCGCGTGGCTATGGATGGCTACACCTTC | CASRARVAMDGYTF
TRBJ1-5 | TRBV19 | 18 | TRBD1 | . | TGTGCCAGTAACAATTGGGACAGGGGAACACTAAGCAATCAGCCCCAGCATTTT | CASNNWDRGTLSNQPQHF
TRBJ1-1 | TRBV6-5 | 15 | TRBD1 | . | TGTGCCAGCAGCCCCACAGGGGGGGCGACGGCTGAAGCTTTCTTT | CASSPTGGATAEAFF
TRBJ1-1 | TRBV4-1 | 14 | . | few | TGCGCCAGCAGCCGAAACTGGGTGAACACTGAAGCTTTCTTT | CASSRNWVNTEAFF
TRBJ1-2 | TRBV27 | 14 | . | . | TGTGCCAGCAGATCACCCCCCGGGGGCTTTGGCTACACCTTC | CASRSPPGGFGYTF